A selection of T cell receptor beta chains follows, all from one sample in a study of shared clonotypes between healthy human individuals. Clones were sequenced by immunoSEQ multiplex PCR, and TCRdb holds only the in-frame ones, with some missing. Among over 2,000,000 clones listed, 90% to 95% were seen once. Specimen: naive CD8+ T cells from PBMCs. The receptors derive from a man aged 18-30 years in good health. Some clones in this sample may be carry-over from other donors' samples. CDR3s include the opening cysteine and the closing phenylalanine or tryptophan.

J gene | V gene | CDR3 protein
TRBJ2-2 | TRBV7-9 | CASSLTSGRLGELFF
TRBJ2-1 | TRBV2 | CARARDRPKSSYNEQFF
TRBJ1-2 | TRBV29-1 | CSVEGGDYGYTF
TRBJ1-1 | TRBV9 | CASSPDRADEAFF
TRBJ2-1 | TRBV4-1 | CASSPLGQSLYNEQFF
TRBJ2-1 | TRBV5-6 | CASSPESSSEQFF
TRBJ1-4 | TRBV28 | CASSPRSRSTNEKLFF
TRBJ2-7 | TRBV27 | CASSFGKTYEQYF
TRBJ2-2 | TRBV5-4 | CASRNLDRGTGELFF
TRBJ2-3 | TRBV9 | CASSVLEGDTQYF
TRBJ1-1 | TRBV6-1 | CASKYALMNTEAFF
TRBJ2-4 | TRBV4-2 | CASSPAERDPKNIQYF
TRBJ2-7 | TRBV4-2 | CASSQEGGPYEQYF
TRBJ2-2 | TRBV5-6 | CASSLGNTGELFF
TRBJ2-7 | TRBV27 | CASSYSPSYEQYF
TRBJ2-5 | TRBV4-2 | CASSQDTLAQETQYF
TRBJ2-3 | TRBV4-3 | CASSQDRASGLSTDTQYF